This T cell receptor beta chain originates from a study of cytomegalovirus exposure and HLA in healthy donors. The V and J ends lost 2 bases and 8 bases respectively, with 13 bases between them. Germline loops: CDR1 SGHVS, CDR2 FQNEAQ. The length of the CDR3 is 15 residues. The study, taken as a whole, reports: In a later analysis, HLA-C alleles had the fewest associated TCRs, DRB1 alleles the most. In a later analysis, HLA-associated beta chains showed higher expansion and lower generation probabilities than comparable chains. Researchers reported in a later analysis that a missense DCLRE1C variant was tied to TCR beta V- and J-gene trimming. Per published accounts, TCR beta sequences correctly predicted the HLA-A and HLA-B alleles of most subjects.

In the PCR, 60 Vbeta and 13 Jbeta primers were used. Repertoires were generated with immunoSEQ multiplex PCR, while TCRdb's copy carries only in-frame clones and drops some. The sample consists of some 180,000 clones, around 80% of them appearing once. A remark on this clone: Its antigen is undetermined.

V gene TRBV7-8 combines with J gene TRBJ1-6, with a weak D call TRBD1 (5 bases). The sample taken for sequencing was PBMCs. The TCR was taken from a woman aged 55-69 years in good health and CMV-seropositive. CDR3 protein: CASSLLGQGYSPLHF. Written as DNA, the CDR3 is TGTGCCAGCAGCTTACTCGGGCAGGGTTATTCACCCCTCCACTTT.